Shown below are 23 T cell receptor beta chains from a single sample sequenced in a study of shared clonotypes between healthy human individuals. Produced via immunoSEQ multiplex PCR; TCRdb's table is partial and in-frame only. The table shows under 2.5 million clones, with around 93% occurring only once. The sample taken for sequencing was naive CD4+ T cells from PBMCs. Subset meaning: CD45RA+ positively selected. These receptors were collected from a man aged 18 to 30 in good health. Some clones in this sample may be carry-over from other donors' samples.

The chain couples TRBV2 to TRBJ2-3; weak D call: TRBD2 (6 bases). Germline CDR1 SNHLY, CDR2 FYNNEI. The CDR3 consists of 15 residues. V dropped 8 bases and J dropped 0 bases, with 15 bases sitting between them. The CDR3 reads CASFGTSKSTDTQYF. CDR3 sequence (DNA): TGTGCCAGCTTCGGGACTTCGAAAAGCACAGATACGCAGTATTTT.

The CDR3 protein is CASSRASSGNTIYF. The CDR3 DNA sequence: TGTGCCAGCAGCCGGGCCTCCTCTGGAAACACCATATATTTT. V usage is TRBV6-1 and J usage is TRBJ1-3, with unresolved D. The germline V and J ends were trimmed by 6 bases and 0 bases, with 9 bases remaining between them. CDR1 MNHNS and CDR2 SASEGT come from the germline V gene. This CDR3 is built from 14 residues.

The chain has TRBV29-1 and TRBJ2-3; D may be TRBD1 (6 bases). In germline, CDR1 is SQVTM, CDR2 ANQGSEA. Trimming stripped 3 bases from V and 0 bases from J, with 13 bases between. CDR3 size: 15 residues. CDR3 nucleotide sequence: TGCAGCGTTGATAGGGGACAACCTAGCACAGATACGCAGTATTTT. This gives the protein CSVDRGQPSTDTQYF.

The chain carries TRBV9 and TRBJ2-5; 7 bases match TRBD2. CDR1 and CDR2 from the germline V gene are SGDLS and YYNGEE. The trim removed 2 bases at V and 1 base at J, leaving 8 bases unmatched. The CDR3 covers 16 residues. The CDR3 DNA is TGTGCCAGCAGCGTGGGGACTACCTTAACCCAAGAGACCCAGTACTTC. This codes for CASSVGTTLTQETQYF.

This chain connects TRBV5-5 to TRBJ2-1; possible D gene TRBD2, 5 bases. The CDR3 loop spans 16 amino acids. Germline assignment: CDR1 SGHKS and CDR2 YYEKEE (reference sequence). V was trimmed by 1 base and J by 0 bases, leaving 11 bases between them. The CDR3 nucleotides are TGTGCCAGCAGCTTGCTCGGCACTAGCTCCTACAATGAGCAGTTCTTC. It yields the protein CASSLLGTSSYNEQFF.

The chain carries TRBV6-4 and TRBJ2-3, with D hard to call. The V end lost 4 bases, the J end lost 4 bases, and 9 bases lay between the germline ends. The CDR3 runs 13 residues. CDR1 MRHNA and CDR2 SNTAGT come from the germline V gene. CDR3 DNA sequence: TGTGCCAGCAGTGGGTCCAGCGCAGATACGCAGTATTTT. This encodes CASSGSSADTQYF.

As for this clone: This sample also contains other DNA sequences that code for the same CDR3. The V gene is TRBV5-1, the J gene TRBJ2-1; 15 nucleotides agree with TRBD2. CDR3 length: 16 residues. J lost 3 bases, V lost 3 bases, and 1 base had no gene match. From germline, CDR1 is SGHRS and CDR2 YFSETQ. In DNA, the CDR3 is TGCGCCAGCAGCTGGGGACTAGCGGGGGGCTACAATGAGCAGTTCTTC. Protein: CASSWGLAGGYNEQFF.

The chain combines TRBV28 with TRBJ1-1; D remains unclear. The germline CDR1 and CDR2 sequences are MDHEN and SYDVKM. This CDR3 has 14 residues. V gave up 5 bases and J gave up 4 bases, with 14 bases separating them. The CDR3 bases are TGTGCCAGCAGTCCTCCGGGGTTTACCACTGAAGCTTTCTTT. Its translation: CASSPPGFTTEAFF. Complete variable domain (other parts from reference TRBV28 and TRBJ1-1): DVKVTQSSRYLVKRTGEKVFLECVQDMDHENMFWYRQDPGLGLRLIYFSYDVKMKEKGDIPEGYSVSREKKERFSLILESASTNQTSMYLCASSPPGFTTEAFFGQGTRLTVV.

This clone was counted once. This chain uses TRBV5-1 with TRBJ1-1; D gene ambiguous. Trimming shortened V by 1 base and J by 0 bases, and 13 bases separated the two germline ends. The germline CDR1 and CDR2 sequences are SGHRS and YFSETQ. The CDR3 extends over 16 amino acids. CDR3 in DNA: TGCGCCAGCAGCTTGTACCCGGACGGGGTGAACACTGAAGCTTTCTTT. Translation gives CASSLYPDGVNTEAFF.

This clone was counted once. The chain joins TRBV14 to TRBJ1-4, with 8 bases aligning to TRBD1. The CDR3 consists of 15 residues. J gave up 8 bases and V 3 bases, and 8 bases lay outside the gene matches. From germline, CDR1 is SGHDN and CDR2 FVKESK. CDR3 sequence reads: CASSHLTGDAEKLFF. The CDR3 DNA follows: TGTGCCAGCAGCCACCTGACAGGGGATGCGGAAAAACTGTTTTTT.

The genes are TRBV29-1 and TRBJ1-2; D gene ambiguous. V lost 4 bases and J 4 bases, leaving 16 bases between the germline ends. CDR1 SQVTM and CDR2 ANQGSEA come from the germline V gene. This CDR3 is built from 14 residues. CDR3: CSVVVAARGYGYTF. In DNA form, the CDR3 reads TGCAGCGTTGTTGTGGCAGCCCGTGGCTATGGCTACACCTTC.

The V call is TRBV10-3, the J call TRBJ1-1, with D tentatively TRBD1 (6 bases). V lost 10 bases, J lost 8 bases, and 14 bases lay in between. Germline CDR1 is ENHRY and CDR2 is SYGVKD. This CDR3 spans 11 amino acids. The CDR3 protein is CATQRDMEAFF. CDR3 nucleotide sequence: TGTGCCACCCAAAGGGACATGGAAGCTTTCTTT.

This clone appeared a single time. The chain is built from TRBV7-3 and TRBJ1-1; D is undetermined. With 6 bases removed from V and 0 bases from J, the gap between germline ends came to 8 bases. The germline V gene encodes CDR1 SGHTA and CDR2 FQGTGA. The CDR3 length is 13 residues. CDR3 residues: CASREGLNTEAFF. The CDR3 nucleotides are TGTGCCAGCAGAGAGGGTTTGAACACTGAAGCTTTCTTT.

Concerning this clone: This sample also contains other DNA sequences that code for the same CDR3. The chain is built from TRBV28 and TRBJ2-5; unclear D gene. Looked up from germline, CDR1 is MDHEN and CDR2 is SYDVKM. This CDR3 spans 13 amino acids. Trimming removed 6 bases from V and 5 bases from J, with 13 bases in between. The CDR3: CASSQPNPETQYF. The CDR3 nucleotides are TGTGCCAGCAGCCAACCCAACCCGGAGACCCAGTACTTC.

The chain links TRBV6-6 to TRBJ2-2; D not resolved. V was cut by 5 bases and J by 1 base, with 8 bases left in between. CDR1 MNHNY and CDR2 SVGAGI come from the germline V gene (reference sequence). This CDR3 has 14 amino acids. The CDR3 region is CASSPPLNTGELFF. The CDR3 DNA is TGTGCCAGCAGTCCCCCATTGAACACCGGGGAGCTGTTTTTT.

V gene TRBV7-9 combines with J gene TRBJ2-1; a possible D gene is TRBD2 (6 bases). V lost 0 bases, J lost 3 bases, and 12 bases lay in between. CDR1 and CDR2 from the germline V gene are SEHNR and FQNEAQ (reference sequence). The CDR3 has 16 amino acids. The DNA of the CDR3 is TGTGCCAGCAGCTTAGCGCTGGGACTGAGCTACAATGAGCAGTTCTTC. Residues: CASSLALGLSYNEQFF. Full variable domain (outside the CDR3, taken from reference TRBV7-9 and TRBJ2-1): DTGVSQNPRHKITKRGQNVTFRCDPISEHNRLYWYRQTLGQGPEFLTYFQNEAQLEKSRLLSDRFSAERPKGSFSTLEIQRTEQGDSAMYLCASSLALGLSYNEQFFGPGTRLTVL.

Note on this clone: Additional DNA sequences in this sample encode the identical CDR3. The chain couples TRBV19 to TRBJ2-7; 13 nucleotides align to TRBD2. V trimming: 2 bases; J trimming: 4 bases; junction bases outside the gene matches: 2. This CDR3 has 15 residues. The germline V gene has CDR1 LNHDA and CDR2 SQIVND (reference sequence). DNA for the CDR3: TGTGCCAGTAGTATAAGGACTAGCGGGAGTTACGAGCAGTACTTC. Translation: CASSIRTSGSYEQYF.

V usage is TRBV5-1 and J usage is TRBJ2-2; 8 nucleotides match TRBD1. This CDR3 comprises 16 residues. From germline, CDR1 is SGHRS and CDR2 YFSETQ. With V trimmed by 4 bases and J by 6 bases, 11 bases remained unmatched. The CDR3 is CASSLNPGQGPGELFF. The CDR3 nucleotides read TGCGCCAGCAGCCTCAATCCCGGACAGGGACCCGGGGAGCTGTTTTTT.

The genes are TRBV11-3 and TRBJ2-3; tentatively, D is TRBD1 or TRBD2 (5 bases each). V was shortened by 2 bases and J by 3 bases, with 21 bases between the two germline ends. The germline V gene has CDR1 SGHNT and CDR2 YENEEA. The CDR3 is 18 amino acids. CDR3 nucleotides: TGTGCCAGCAGCTTAAAACCTGGAGGACATCTAACGACAGATACGCAGTATTTT. It specifies CASSLKPGGHLTTDTQYF.

This clone appeared once. The chain couples TRBV6-5 to TRBJ2-5; TRBD2 agrees at 12 bases. V shed 4 bases and J 7 bases; nucleotides not matched to a gene: 7. This CDR3 spans 15 amino acids. Germline-derived CDR1 and CDR2 are MNHEY and SVGAGI. The CDR3 DNA reads TGTGCCAGCAGTTTTACTAGCGGGGGGTTTGGGACCCAGTACTTC. Translated, it gives CASSFTSGGFGTQYF.

In nucleotides, the CDR3 is TGTGCCAGCAGTTTCAGATCTGGGGGAACCGGGGAGCTGTTTTTT. Amino acid sequence: CASSFRSGGTGELFF. The chain uses TRBV28 and TRBJ2-2; D might be TRBD1 or TRBD2, each matching 5 bases. The CDR3 runs 15 residues. Germline CDR1 reads MDHEN; CDR2 reads SYDVKM. V lost 3 bases and J 5 bases, leaving 13 bases between the germline ends.

The rearrangement links TRBV19 to TRBJ2-7; 7 bases line up with TRBD2. The germline V gene encodes CDR1 LNHDA and CDR2 SQIVND (reference sequence). The CDR3 covers 14 residues. V shed 2 bases and J 1 base; nucleotides not matched to a gene: 2. CDR3 nucleotides: TGTGCCAGTAGTATACAGCGGGGATCCTACGAGCAGTACTTC. Protein product: CASSIQRGSYEQYF.

V is TRBV19 and J is TRBJ1-2, with 7 nucleotides matching TRBD1. From germline, CDR1 is LNHDA and CDR2 SQIVND (reference sequence). This CDR3 is 15 amino acids long. Trimming took 6 bases from V and 8 from J; bases not matched to a gene: 15. The chain's CDR3 is CASSPQGDPPRGYTF. The CDR3 nucleotides read TGTGCCAGTAGCCCCCAGGGGGACCCCCCACGGGGCTACACCTTC.